This record looks at one T cell receptor (beta chain) sequence and its context. This sample was included in a study of OX40 agonist ivuxolimab in advanced cancers. Produced via immunoSEQ multiplex PCR; TCRdb's table is partial and in-frame only. The sample records 25,000 to 40,000 clones, 84% being singletons. The CDR3 runs 12 residues. Trimming took off 3 bases at V and 4 bases at J, with 9 bases between the two ends. CDR1 and CDR2 from the germline V gene are GTSNPN and SVGIG (reference sequence). This receptor was obtained from an adult with an advanced solid tumor such as melanoma, head and neck, liver or kidney cancer. This specimen consisted of CD4+ or CD8+ T cells sorted from blood, obtained in a trial of the OX40 agonist ivuxolimab. V usage is TRBV30 and J usage is TRBJ1-2; D is undetermined. The CDR3 region is CAWRKDGYGYTF. The CDR3 coding sequence is TGTGCCTGGAGAAAAGATGGCTATGGCTACACCTTC.